A selection of T cell receptor beta chains follows, all from one sample in a study of cytomegalovirus exposure and HLA in healthy donors. The repertoire was sequenced with immunoSEQ multiplex PCR; TCRdb's copy has only in-frame clones and lacks some. Of about 130,000 clones listed, approximately 81% were seen once; the top ten hold around 0.7%. The specimen was PBMCs. The receptors were gathered from a young man in good health and CMV-seronegative. Both conserved end residues are part of each CDR3. D genes are given only for firm matches. Size is stated for part of the rows, as once, few or many counts, or as a class when the clone is expanded.

D gene,J gene,V gene,clone size,CDR3 DNA,CDR3 protein
TRBD1,TRBJ1-1,TRBV5-1,-,TGCGCCAGCACCGACAGGGGAGGGAGCACTGAAGCTTTCTTT,CASTDRGGSTEAFF
-,TRBJ2-1,TRBV5-4,once,TGTGCCAGCAGCTTGTGGCTTCTCGATGAGCAGTTCTTC,CASSLWLLDEQFF
-,TRBJ1-5,TRBV9,-,TGTGCCAGCAGCGTTGGGCAAGACAATCAGCCCCAGCATTTT,CASSVGQDNQPQHF
-,TRBJ2-3,TRBV18,-,TGTGCCAGCTCACCAGAAGCGGCCACAGATACGCAGTATTTT,CASSPEAATDTQYF
-,TRBJ2-5,TRBV15,-,TGTGCCACCAGCAGAGACAGGGGACAAGAGACCCAGTACTTC,CATSRDRGQETQYF
-,TRBJ2-2,TRBV9,-,TGTGCCAGCAGCGTATTTTTTATGATATCAGGGGATTACACCGGGGAGCTGTTTTTT,CASSVFFMISGDYTGELFF
TRBD1,TRBJ2-7,TRBV30,-,TGTGCCTGGAGTGGGACAGGGGTTCCCCACGAGCAGTACTTC,CAWSGTGVPHEQYF
TRBD1,TRBJ1-1,TRBV7-2,-,TGTGCCAGCAGCTTAGGGACAGGGAGCACTGAAGCTTTCTTT,CASSLGTGSTEAFF
-,TRBJ1-6,TRBV28,-,TGTGCCAGCAGTTTATCGGGGGGGGCTTCACCCCTCCACTTT,CASSLSGGASPLHF
-,TRBJ2-7,TRBV13,-,TGTGCCAGCAGCACCACAGGATACGAGCAGTACTTC,CASSTTGYEQYF
TRBD2,TRBJ2-1,TRBV19,-,TGTGCCAGTAGTACCCCGACCAGCGGGGCCTTCAATGAGCAGTTCTTC,CASSTPTSGAFNEQFF
TRBD1,TRBJ1-2,TRBV7-8,-,TGTGCCAGCAGCTTAGCGGACAGGGACGGCTACACCTTC,CASSLADRDGYTF
-,TRBJ2-7,TRBV9,-,TGTGCCAGCAGCGAAACGACAGGTATTTCCTACGAGCAGTACTTC,CASSETTGISYEQYF
-,TRBJ2-3,TRBV27,once,TGTGCCAGCAATTATTTAACATCTAGCACAGATACGCAGTATTTT,CASNYLTSSTDTQYF
TRBD2,TRBJ2-2,TRBV4-3,-,TGCGCCAGCAGCCCGACTAGACTAGCGCCGAGCACCGGGGAGCTGTTTTTT,CASSPTRLAPSTGELFF
-,TRBJ2-2,TRBV7-7,-,TGTGCTAGCAGCCCACGACAGGCTACCGGGGAGCTGTTTTTT,CASSPRQATGELFF
TRBD1,TRBJ1-5,TRBV28,-,TGTGCCAGCAGTGAAGGGACAGCGGGTCAGCCCCAGCATTTT,CASSEGTAGQPQHF
-,TRBJ1-2,TRBV29-1,once,TGCAGTGCTCGCGAGAGAATCTATGGCTACACCTTC,CSARERIYGYTF
-,TRBJ1-1,TRBV9,-,TGTGCCAGCAGCGTAGGCCCCAGAATTAACACTGAAGCTTTCTTT,CASSVGPRINTEAFF
TRBD1,TRBJ2-3,TRBV29-1,-,TGCAGCGCCACAGACAGGGGAGGCCCAGATACGCAGTATTTT,CSATDRGGPDTQYF
TRBD1,TRBJ2-7,TRBV6-6,-,TGTGCCAGCAGTTACTTGGACAGGGTCTCCTACGAGCAGTACTTC,CASSYLDRVSYEQYF
-,TRBJ2-7,TRBV10-2,-,TGCGCCAGCAACGCAGGTTACGAGCAGTACTTC,CASNAGYEQYF
-,TRBJ1-3,TRBV6-5,few,TGTGCCAGCAGTTCGACAGTTAGCTCTGGAAACACCATATATTTT,CASSSTVSSGNTIYF
-,TRBJ1-1,TRBV30,once,TGTGCCTGTGCCAGGGAATCTAACACTGAAGCTTTCTTT,CACARESNTEAFF
-,TRBJ1-6,TRBV30,-,TGTGCCTGGAGTCCTATACAGGGTTCCCCAAGCTCCTATAATTCACCCCTCCACTTT,CAWSPIQGSPSSYNSPLHF
-,TRBJ1-5,TRBV6-1,-,TGTGCCAGCAGTGAAGTACACCGGGAGAGGCCCCAGCATTTT,CASSEVHRERPQHF
-,TRBJ1-2,TRBV7-2,-,TGTGCCAGCAGCAGAACACAAAACTATGGCTACACCTTC,CASSRTQNYGYTF
TRBD1,TRBJ2-6,TRBV10-1,once,TGCGCCAGCAGCTCCGGGACAGGGGGGTCTGGGGCCAACGTCCTGACTTTC,CASSSGTGGSGANVLTF
TRBD1,TRBJ2-7,TRBV4-1,-,TGCGCCAGCAGCCTTTCGACCGGGACAGGGGAATACGAGCAGTACTTC,CASSLSTGTGEYEQYF
-,TRBJ1-4,TRBV5-6,once,TGTGCCAGCAGCGGTGGACAGAATGAAAAACTGTTTTTT,CASSGGQNEKLFF
TRBD1,TRBJ1-2,TRBV28,-,TGTGCCAGCGGGGAGACCGGGACAGGGGCTTTCTCTGTCTATGGCTACACCTTC,CASGETGTGAFSVYGYTF
-,TRBJ2-4,TRBV9,-,TGTGCCAGCAGCGTAGACGGCCAGAGGTACATTCAGTACTTC,CASSVDGQRYIQYF
-,TRBJ1-2,TRBV25-1,-,TGTGCCAGCAGTGAATCCAGGGATCGTGACTATGGCTACACCTTC,CASSESRDRDYGYTF
-,TRBJ1-3,TRBV28,-,TGTGCCAGCAGTTTATACCCCACAAATTACACCATATATTTT,CASSLYPTNYTIYF
-,TRBJ1-2,TRBV13,-,TGTGCCAGCAGACCCACCCACAGTCGCGATGGCTACACCTTC,CASRPTHSRDGYTF
TRBD1,TRBJ1-2,TRBV7-2,-,TGTGCCAGCAGCTCAGGACAGGCCGCCTTTGGCTACACCTTC,CASSSGQAAFGYTF
-,TRBJ1-4,TRBV4-2,-,TGTGCCAGCAGCCCAGGGGCCTGGGGGAGAGAAGAAAAACTGTTTTTT,CASSPGAWGREEKLFF
-,TRBJ2-7,TRBV27,-,TGTGCCAGCTCCGAGGGCTACGAGCAGTACTTC,CASSEGYEQYF
-,TRBJ2-1,TRBV5-1,-,TGCGCCAGCAGTTCTGGATTGGACATACAGTACAATGAGCAGTTCTTC,CASSSGLDIQYNEQFF
TRBD1,TRBJ1-5,TRBV29-1,-,TGCAGCGTTTCGGGGACAGGGCGTCAGCCCCAGCATTTT,CSVSGTGRQPQHF